This paragraph covers one T cell receptor (beta chain) sequence. Its antigen remains unknown. Patients aged 18 to 65 had newly diagnosed hyperthyroidism of under 2 months' duration. Exclusion followed for patients with uncontrolled infection, other autoimmune disease, pregnancy or lactation. The sample is drawn from a study of T cells in Graves' hyperthyroidism and ophthalmopathy. Whole-study findings and limits: Blood also carried most thyroid clonotypes expanded above 0.001.

Germline lookup yields CDR1 GTSNPN and CDR2 SVGIG (reference sequence). V was shortened by 4 bases and J by 8 bases, with 11 bases between the two germline ends. This CDR3 is built from 12 residues. Researchers took RNA transcripts and amplified the TCR beta CDR3 regions from them. Using the HTBI primer set, a first-round RT-PCR was run on the TCR CDR3. Each CDR3 protein gets one entry after TCRdb re-called the multiplex PCR reads with MiXCR. This sample has about 350,000 distinct CDR3 sequences, with more than 11% found just once. The chain joins TRBV30 to TRBJ1-4, with D maybe TRBD1 (6 bases). This clonotype was sampled from a woman aged 25 to 45 with Graves' hyperthyroidism. Specimen: blood. In DNA form, the CDR3 reads TGTGCCTGGATGGGGGCTGACGAAAAACTGTTTTTT. This encodes CAWMGADEKLFF. Full variable domain (missing parts from reference TRBV30 and TRBJ1-4): SQTIHQWPATLVQPVGSPLSLECTVEGTSNPNLYWYRQAAGRGLQLLFYSVGIGQISSEVPQNLSASRPQDRQFILSSKKLLLSDSGFYLCAWMGADEKLFFGSGTQLSVL.